This T cell receptor beta chain was identified in a study of lymphopenia after photon versus proton radiotherapy. TCRdb's table, derived via immunoSEQ multiplex PCR, lists solely in-frame clones and lacks some. The repertoire consists of 55,000 to 70,000 clones, with 87% occurring once and the leading ten covering about a tenth. The sequencing here drew on peripheral blood, taken from a patient treated with proton-based radiotherapy. This receptor was identified in a man aged 80 or over with esophageal cancer.

CDR3 nucleotide sequence: TGTGCCAGCAGTTTGTGGGAGACCCAGTACTTC. Translation gives CASSLWETQYF. This chain uses TRBV11-2 with TRBJ2-5; D uncertain. Germline CDR1 SGHAT, CDR2 FQNNGV. CDR3 size: 11 residues. V lost 6 bases and J 5 bases, leaving 7 bases between the germline ends. Full variable domain (remainder filled in from reference TRBV11-2 and TRBJ2-5): EAGVAQSPRYKIIEKRQSVAFWCNPISGHATLYWYQQILGQGPKLLIQFQNNGVVDDSQLPKDRFSAERLKGVDSTLKIQPAKLEDSAVYLCASSLWETQYFGPGTRLLVL.